This TCR beta chain was captured by sequencing in a study of cytomegalovirus exposure and HLA in healthy donors. Study-wide points: A previous analysis found most TCR beta V segments productive roughly 90% or roughly 30% of the time. A later analysis associated under 20,000 TCR beta sequences with HLA alleles at a 0.05 false discovery rate. Investigators reported under 200 TCR beta chains as tied to cytomegalovirus. Sequencing likely generated an artifact that appeared as a cluster of highly shared sequence variants.

Germline CDR1 is MNHEY and CDR2 is SVGAGI. J was trimmed by 5 bases and V by 5 bases; bases with no gene match: 5. The CDR3 is 14 amino acids. Concerning this clone itself: Its antigen is unknown.

Both 60 Vbeta primers and 13 Jbeta primers went into the PCR. TCRdb's copy holds only in-frame clones and misses some; the assay was immunoSEQ multiplex PCR. This table holds 90,000 to 120,000 clones, around 85% found once. Sequenced sample: PBMCs. The chain has TRBV6-5 and TRBJ2-7, with 11 bases that match TRBD1. The TCR was taken from a young man in good health and CMV-seronegative. The CDR3 reads CASSRDRGGDEQYF. CDR3 nucleotides: TGTGCCAGCAGTCGGGACAGGGGGGGAGACGAGCAGTACTTC.